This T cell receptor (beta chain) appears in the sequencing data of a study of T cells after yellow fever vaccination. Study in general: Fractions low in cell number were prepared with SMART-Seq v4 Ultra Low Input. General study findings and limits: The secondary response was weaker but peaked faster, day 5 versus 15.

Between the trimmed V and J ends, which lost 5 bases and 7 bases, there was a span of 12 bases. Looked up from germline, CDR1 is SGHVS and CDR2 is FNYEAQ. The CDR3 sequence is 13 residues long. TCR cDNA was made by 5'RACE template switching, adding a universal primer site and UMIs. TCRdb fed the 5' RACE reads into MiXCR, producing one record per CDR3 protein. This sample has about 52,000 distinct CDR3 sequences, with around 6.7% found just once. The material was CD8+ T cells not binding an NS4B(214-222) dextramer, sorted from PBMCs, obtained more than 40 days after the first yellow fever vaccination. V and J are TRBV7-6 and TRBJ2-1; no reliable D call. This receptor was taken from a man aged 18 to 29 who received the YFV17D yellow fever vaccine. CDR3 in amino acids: CASSPTDRNEQFF. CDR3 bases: TGTGCCAGCAGCCCCACGGACCGGAATGAGCAGTTCTTC.